This T cell receptor (beta chain) stems from a study of T cell responses to AZD1222 COVID-19 vaccine. Trimming took 8 bases from V and 2 from J; bases not matched to a gene: 2. Germline lookup yields CDR1 SNHLY and CDR2 FYNNEI. This CDR3 spans 12 amino acids. There are a few counts of this clone. Its target is not known. Study-level points and caveats: The donor group comprised mostly white British people and more females; the analysis possibly underestimated clonal diversity. Increases in Spike-specific TCR breadth and depth were seen after two AZD1222 doses. Per reports, nearly half of all spike-specific TCRs target regions that are unmutated in variants.

This table comes from immunoSEQ multiplex PCR, and its TCRdb copy is limited to in-frame clones, with some not included. This sample has some 140,000 clones, with around 90% found just once. The sequence was obtained from an adult who received the AZD1222 COVID-19 vaccine. The chain carries TRBV2 and TRBJ1-2, with 7 bases that match TRBD1. Here the sequenced sample was peripheral blood, taken 28 days after the second AZD1222 dose. CDR3 coding DNA: TGTGCCAGCCAACAGGGGAACTATGGCTACACCTTC. It encodes CASQQGNYGYTF.